This T cell receptor beta chain was obtained from a study of graft-versus-host responses after intestinal transplantation. In the case of this clone: Antigen unknown.

V was clipped by 4 bases and J by 2 bases, with 18 bases between them. CDR3 size: 16 residues. Germline loops: CDR1 LNHDA, CDR2 SQIVND (reference sequence). Clones were read by immunoSEQ multiplex PCR, and TCRdb kept only the in-frame ones, dropping some. The top ten hold 0.45% to 0.55% of the sample, which has approximately 46,000 clones, less than 85% seen once. This clonotype was sampled from a human donor who was the organ donor for an intestinal transplant. The chain has TRBV19 and TRBJ2-7; maybe TRBD2 (5 bases). The input for sequencing was unstimulated CD4+ T cells sorted from spleen or lymph node cells, taken before transplant. CDR3 in DNA: TGTGCCAGTAGTAAGGGAAAGACGCGGGTCCCCTACGAGCAGTACTTC. Translated: CASSKGKTRVPYEQYF.